This T cell receptor beta chain was obtained from a study of OX40 agonist ivuxolimab in advanced cancers. Study as a whole: Patients with prior anti-PD-1, anti-PD-L1 or anti-CTLA-4 therapy were eligible; roughly 40% had some. Findings and caveats of the study: Dose levels from 0.1 to 3.0 mg/kg saw CD4+ and CD8+ blood T cells expand clonally by week 6. Antigen specificity remained undetermined for the expanded peripheral T cells.

From germline, CDR1 is KGHSH and CDR2 LQKENI. This CDR3 region has 18 residues. Trimming stripped 2 bases from V and 1 base from J, with 21 bases between. The repertoire was sequenced with immunoSEQ multiplex PCR; TCRdb's copy has only in-frame clones and lacks some. This sample yields over 40,000 clones, of which over 80% are seen a single time; about 5.5% belongs to the top ten. In regard to this clone: Its target is not known.

This TCR came from an adult with an advanced solid tumor such as melanoma, head and neck, liver or kidney cancer. The chain has TRBV18 and TRBJ2-7, with D perhaps TRBD2 (6 bases). The starting material was CD4+ or CD8+ T cells sorted from blood, obtained in a trial of the OX40 agonist ivuxolimab. CDR3 nucleotides: TGTGCCAGCTCACCATATCTTTCAGGTCCCGGAGGGTCCTACGAGCAGTACTTC. Encoded protein: CASSPYLSGPGGSYEQYF.